This is a list of T cell receptor beta chains from one sample in a study of blood T cell repertoires in COVID-19. Some clones are missing from TCRdb's copy, which holds only in-frame ones; the method was immunoSEQ multiplex PCR. The table records roughly 72,000 clones, approximately 88% of them present only once. Sequencing used peripheral blood. The origin of the receptors is a human donor in a cohort sampled during active COVID-19. CDR3s include the opening cysteine and the closing phenylalanine or tryptophan. The order of the fields is clone size, J gene, D gene, V gene, CDR3 DNA, CDR3 protein. D genes are given only for firm matches. Not every row has a clone size; where given, it reads once, few, many or a size class.

- | TRBJ2-1 | TRBD1 | TRBV6-2/TRBV6-3 | TGTGCCAGCAGTCCGCCCGGGACAGGGGTATCCAATGAGCAGTTCTTC | CASSPPGTGVSNEQFF
- | TRBJ2-5 | TRBD1 | TRBV5-4 | TGTGCCAGCAGCTCCCAGCGAGAGGGGGCCTCAGGGACCCAGTACTTC | CASSSQREGASGTQYF
- | TRBJ1-1 | TRBD1 | TRBV20-1 | TGCAGTGCTAGTCCCGACAGGGGGTGGGAAGCTTTCTTT | CSASPDRGWEAFF
- | TRBJ1-6 | TRBD1 | TRBV5-1 | TGCGCCAGCAGCGGGGGACAGGGTGCAAATTCACCCCTCCACTTT | CASSGGQGANSPLHF
- | TRBJ2-1 | TRBD2 | TRBV3-1/TRBV3-2 | TGTGCCAGCAGCCGACGCCTAGCGGGAGTGTTCTTC | CASSRRLAGVFF
once | TRBJ2-6 | TRBD1 | TRBV5-6 | TGTGCCAGCAGCTTGTATAGGGGGCGGGCCAACGTCCTGACTTTC | CASSLYRGRANVLTF
- | TRBJ2-3 | - | TRBV7-2 | TGTGCCAGCAGCTTACTGACACAAAAAGGCGCAGATACGCAGTATTTT | CASSLLTQKGADTQYF
- | TRBJ2-5 | TRBD2 | TRBV18 | TGTGCCAGCTCACCGAGCCAGCGGGGAGGGGAGACCCAGTACTTC | CASSPSQRGGETQYF
once | TRBJ2-1 | TRBD2 | TRBV10-3 | TGTGCCATCACCACCGGGACTAGCGGGAGTCATGAGCAGTTCTTC | CAITTGTSGSHEQFF
- | TRBJ2-3 | TRBD2 | TRBV2 | TGTGCCAGCCGAGTTCGTAGCGGGACCCGCCGAGATACGCAGTATTTT | CASRVRSGTRRDTQYF
once | TRBJ2-5 | - | TRBV19 | TGTGCCAGTAGTAACACTAGACTGGAGACCCAGTACTTC | CASSNTRLETQYF
- | TRBJ1-1 | - | TRBV7-9 | TGTGCCAGCAGCCGCAGAGGCGTGAACACTGAAGCTTTCTTT | CASSRRGVNTEAFF
- | TRBJ2-3 | TRBD2 | TRBV2 | TGTGCCAGCAGTCCCACGGGACTAGTAGTTACAGATACGCAGTATTTT | CASSPTGLVVTDTQYF
- | TRBJ2-1 | TRBD2 | TRBV7-6 | TGTGCCAGCAGCTTCGGGACTAGCGGGAACAATGAGCAGTTCTTC | CASSFGTSGNNEQFF
- | TRBJ1-6 | - | TRBV27 | TGTGCCAGCAGTTTATACGGTTGGAGCTCCTATAATTCACCCCTCCACTTT | CASSLYGWSSYNSPLHF
- | TRBJ1-6 | - | TRBV10-1 | TGCGCCAGCACCCAAAAGCCTACGAGGAGTCGGGGGATCTATAATTCACCCCTCCACTTT | CASTQKPTRSRGIYNSPLHF
few | TRBJ1-5 | - | TRBV1 | TGCACCAGCAGCCAAGACCCAGGGGACACCTATCAGCCCCAGCATTTT | CTSSQDPGDTYQPQHF
- | TRBJ1-1 | - | TRBV5-1 | TGCGCCAGCAGCTTTGTCCGGAACACTGAAGCTTTCTTT | CASSFVRNTEAFF
- | TRBJ2-3 | TRBD2 | TRBV2 | TGTGCCAGCAGCCTCCTTCTAGCGGACACAGATACGCAGTATTTT | CASSLLLADTDTQYF
- | TRBJ2-3 | - | TRBV7-3 | TGTGCCAGCAGCTTAAATACAGGGTATTCAGATACGCAGTATTTT | CASSLNTGYSDTQYF
- | TRBJ2-4 | TRBD2 | TRBV4-2 | TGTGCCAGCAGCCAAGAGGCGGGAGGAAGCCAAAACATTCAGTACTTC | CASSQEAGGSQNIQYF
once | TRBJ2-1 | - | TRBV7-3 | TGTGCCAGCAGAGCCCGTTCGGTAGACAATGAGCAGTTCTTC | CASRARSVDNEQFF